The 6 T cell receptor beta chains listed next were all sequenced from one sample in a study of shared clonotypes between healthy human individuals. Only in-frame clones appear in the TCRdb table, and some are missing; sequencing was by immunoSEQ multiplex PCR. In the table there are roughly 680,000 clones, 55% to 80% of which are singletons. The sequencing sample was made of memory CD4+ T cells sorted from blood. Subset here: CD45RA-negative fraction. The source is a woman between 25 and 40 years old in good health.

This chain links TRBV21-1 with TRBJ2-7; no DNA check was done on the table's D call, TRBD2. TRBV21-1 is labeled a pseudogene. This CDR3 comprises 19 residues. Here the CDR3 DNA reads TGTGCCAGCAGCAAAGTAACACTAGCGGGAGTCGGGACCCCTACGGGGCAGTACTTC. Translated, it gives CASSKVTLAGVGTPTGQYF.

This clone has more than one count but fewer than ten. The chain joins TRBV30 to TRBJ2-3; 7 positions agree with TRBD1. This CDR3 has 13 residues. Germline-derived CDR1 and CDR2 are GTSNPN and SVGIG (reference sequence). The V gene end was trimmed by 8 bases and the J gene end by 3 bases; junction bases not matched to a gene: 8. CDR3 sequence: CAGDRDSTDTQYF. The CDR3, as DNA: TGTGCCGGTGACCGGGACAGTACAGATACGCAGTATTTT.

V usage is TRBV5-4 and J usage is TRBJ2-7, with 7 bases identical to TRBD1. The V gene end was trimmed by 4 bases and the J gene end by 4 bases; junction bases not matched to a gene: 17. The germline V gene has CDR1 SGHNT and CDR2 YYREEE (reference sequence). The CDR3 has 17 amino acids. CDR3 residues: CASSGWSVTGHSYEQYF. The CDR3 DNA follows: TGTGCCAGCAGCGGGTGGAGCGTGACAGGGCACTCTTACGAGCAGTACTTC.

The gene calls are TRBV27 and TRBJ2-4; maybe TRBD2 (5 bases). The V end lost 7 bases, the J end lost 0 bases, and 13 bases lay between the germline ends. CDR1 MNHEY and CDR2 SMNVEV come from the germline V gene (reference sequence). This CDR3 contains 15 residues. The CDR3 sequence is CASTGLHGAKNIQYF. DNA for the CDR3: TGTGCCAGCACCGGACTCCACGGAGCCAAAAACATTCAGTACTTC.

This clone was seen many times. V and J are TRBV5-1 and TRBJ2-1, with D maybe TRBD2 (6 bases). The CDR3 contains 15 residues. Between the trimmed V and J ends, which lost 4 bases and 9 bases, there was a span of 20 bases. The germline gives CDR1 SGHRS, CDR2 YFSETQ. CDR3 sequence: CASSKSGTSVSEQFF. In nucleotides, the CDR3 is TGCGCCAGCAGCAAATCCGGGACTTCCGTTAGTGAGCAGTTCTTC.

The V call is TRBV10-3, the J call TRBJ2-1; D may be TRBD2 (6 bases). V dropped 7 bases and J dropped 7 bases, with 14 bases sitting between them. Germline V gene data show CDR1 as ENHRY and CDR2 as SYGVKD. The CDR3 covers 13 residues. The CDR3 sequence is CAITAGPENEQFF. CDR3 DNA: TGTGCCATCACCGCGGGACCTGAGAATGAGCAGTTCTTC.